Detailed here is one TCR beta chain. This record comes from a study of blood T cell repertoires in COVID-19. Profiled with immunoSEQ multiplex PCR; TCRdb holds only in-frame clones, not every one. Of about 59,000 clones listed, 65% to 90% are singletons. The CDR3 covers 18 residues. CDR1 is SGDLS, CDR2 YYNGEE, per germline. V gave up 3 bases and J gave up 5 bases; unmatched junction bases: 9. The chain carries TRBV9 and TRBJ2-3; 16 bases are shared with TRBD2. This clonotype was sampled from a human donor in a cohort sampled during active COVID-19. Sequencing was performed on peripheral blood. For the CDR3, the DNA is TGTGCCAGCAGCGGCACCGGGACTAGCGGGGGGGCGGGAGATACGCAGTATTTT. Its protein product is CASSGTGTSGGAGDTQYF.